Listed below are T cell receptor beta chains from one sample, sequenced in a study of OX40 agonist ivuxolimab in advanced cancers. Data came from immunoSEQ multiplex PCR; TCRdb stores just in-frame clones and leaves some out. The data show around 78,000 clones, 81% seen once. Sequenced here: CD4+ or CD8+ T cells sorted from blood, sampled in a trial of the OX40 agonist ivuxolimab. The receptors stem from an adult with an advanced solid tumor such as melanoma, head and neck, liver or kidney cancer. The CDR3 runs from the conserved cysteine through the conserved F or W. Clone size is stated in some rows and not others, as once, few, many or a class when expanded.

TRBV7-9	TRBJ2-7	NA	CASSKTSGSLEQYF
TRBV5-1	TRBJ2-5	NA	CASSAGAIETQYF
TRBV27	TRBJ2-7	once	CASSLEGASYEQYF
TRBV6-1	TRBJ1-2	few	CASSSRTANYGYTF
TRBV4-1	TRBJ2-1	once	CASSREQDNEQFF
TRBV4-2	TRBJ2-3	NA	CASSQGDASTDTQYF
TRBV2	TRBJ1-2	NA	CASSSGTPYGYTF
TRBV25-1	TRBJ1-3	NA	CASSEGLNSGNTIYF
TRBV6-5	TRBJ2-1	few	CASSYSGNEQFF
TRBV10-3	TRBJ1-5	NA	CAISAEGGQPQHF
TRBV7-3	TRBJ2-7	NA	CASSLRAGGSYEQYF
TRBV10-3	TRBJ2-3	NA	CAISASTDTQYF
TRBV7-3	TRBJ1-3	few	CASSLNSGNTIYF
TRBV19	TRBJ1-5	NA	CASNRGSNQPQHF
TRBV28	TRBJ1-2	NA	CASSPRQGANYGYTF
TRBV5-1	NA	once	CASSLNYEQYF
TRBV5-4	TRBJ2-3	NA	CASSLLASSDYTDTQYF
TRBV6-5	TRBJ1-5	NA	CASSLGGIYQPQHF
TRBV15	TRBJ2-6	NA	CATSSRVGANVLTF
TRBV5-1	TRBJ1-2	NA	CASSPTPPNYGYTF
TRBV27	TRBJ1-2	once	CASSFNMDSGGRGYTF
TRBV7-2	TRBJ2-1	NA	CASSPGTSQNEQFF
TRBV13	TRBJ2-1	once	CASSPDRELDEQFF
TRBV5-4	TRBJ1-5	once	CASSAGGQHNQPQHF
TRBV11-1	TRBJ2-7	NA	CASSLGQGLYEQYF
TRBV5-6	TRBJ1-5	NA	CASSLGSHQPQHF
TRBV2	TRBJ1-1	NA	CASSDRLNTEAFF
TRBV5-5	TRBJ2-7	NA	CASSPWQGSYEQYF
TRBV11-3	TRBJ2-7	NA	CASSLRVGKQYF
TRBV7-2	TRBJ2-5	NA	CASSPNWGETQYF
TRBV19	NA	NA	CASSIQGQGYYEQYF
TRBV5-1	TRBJ2-2	NA	CASSLTELFF
TRBV7-3	TRBJ1-1	NA	CASSEAPGNTEAFF
TRBV7-9	TRBJ2-1	NA	CASSGLAASYNEQFF
TRBV7-6	TRBJ1-6	NA	CASSRDRANSPLHF
TRBV19	TRBJ2-6	NA	CASSIGGFGANVLTF
TRBV6-6	TRBJ1-2	NA	CASSYEGQGNGYTF
TRBV6-5	TRBJ1-6	few	CASSYTGPLHNSPLHF
TRBV9	TRBJ2-5	NA	CASSLEQQETQYF
TRBV10-3	TRBJ2-7	NA	CAITGVREGFYEQYF
TRBV7-8	TRBJ1-5	NA	CASSPTSGGDQPQHF
TRBV5-6	TRBJ2-4	NA	CASSKTSGRAEKYF
TRBV6-5	TRBJ2-7	NA	CASSRDTPRQQYF